These T cell receptor beta chains were read from a single sample in a study of HIV-infected children after antiretroviral therapy interruption. TCRdb analysed the 3' RACE reads with MiXCR anew, one entry per CDR3 protein. The table lists about 83,000 distinct CDR3 sequences, 6.9% of them singletons, with roughly 1.1% in the top ten. The starting material was CD45RA+ CD4+ T cells from PBMCs, pooled from several time points, obtained from a donor given antiretroviral therapy, either interrupted or continuous. The receptor source for this set is a pool of human donors with HIV. Each CDR3 is given with its conserved first and last residue. A D gene is named only where the DNA matches it firmly. Clone size is stated in some rows and not others, as once, few, many or a class when expanded.

d_call	v_call	j_call	clone_size	cdr3_aa	cdr3_nt
NA	TRBV24-1	TRBJ2-1	many	CAASRDNEQFF	TGTGCCGCCTCCCGCGACAATGAGCAGTTCTTC
NA	TRBV10-1	TRBJ2-1	many	CASRASYNEQFF	TGCGCCAGCAGAGCCTCCTACAATGAGCAGTTCTTC
NA	TRBV12-3/TRBV12-4	TRBJ2-1	many	CASTLDSPDEQFF	TGTGCCAGCACCCTGGACTCCCCCGATGAGCAGTTCTTC
TRBD2	TRBV5-8	TRBJ2-3	many	CASSLELADPDTQYF	TGTGCCAGCAGCTTGGAGCTAGCGGACCCAGATACGCAGTATTTT
NA	TRBV6-5	TRBJ1-1	many	CASSYDSIGTEAFF	TGTGCCAGCAGTTATGATAGTATCGGGACTGAAGCTTTCTTT
NA	TRBV19	TRBJ2-3	many	CASSIVTSGNTQYF	TGTGCCAGTAGTATTGTAACGTCCGGAAATACGCAGTATTTT
NA	TRBV6-5	TRBJ2-7	NA	CASSYSVGSYEQYF	TGTGCCAGCAGTTACTCGGTCGGTTCCTACGAGCAGTACTTC
NA	TRBV12-3/TRBV12-4	TRBJ2-5	NA	CASSLPRTRTEETQYF	TGTGCCAGCAGTTTACCCCGGACACGGACCGAAGAGACCCAGTACTTC
TRBD1	TRBV4-3	TRBJ2-1	many	CASSQVFWAANRGNEQFF	TGCGCCAGCAGCCAAGTGTTTTGGGCGGCCAACAGGGGCAATGAGCAGTTCTTC
NA	TRBV7-8	TRBJ2-7	few	CASSPHTDSYEQYF	TGTGCCAGCAGCCCACACACGGACTCCTACGAGCAGTACTTC
NA	TRBV4-1	TRBJ2-5	many	CASSHSRDVNQETQYF	TGCGCCAGCAGCCACTCCCGGGACGTAAACCAAGAGACCCAGTACTTC
NA	TRBV2	TRBJ2-7	few	CASSWIPYEQYF	TGTGCCAGCAGTTGGATCCCCTACGAGCAGTACTTC
NA	TRBV6-6	TRBJ2-7	NA	CASSQGREQYF	TGTGCCAGCAGTCAGGGGAGGGAACAGTACTTC
NA	TRBV27	TRBJ1-5	NA	CASSNQRQPQHF	TGTGCCAGCAGTAATCAGAGACAGCCCCAGCATTTT
NA	TRBV7-7	TRBJ2-1	NA	CASSLAAGTPNEQFF	TGTGCTAGCAGCCTAGCTGCCGGGACTCCCAATGAGCAGTTCTTC
NA	TRBV12-3/TRBV12-4	TRBJ1-1	few	CASSFETDTEAFF	TGTGCCAGCAGTTTCGAGACAGACACTGAAGCTTTCTTT
TRBD2	TRBV5-1	TRBJ2-7	many	CASSPRTSVKYEQYF	TGCGCCAGCAGCCCCAGGACTAGCGTAAAATACGAGCAGTACTTC
TRBD1	TRBV10-3	TRBJ1-1	many	CAISGRQGFEAFF	TGTGCCATCAGCGGAAGACAGGGGTTTGAAGCTTTCTTT
NA	TRBV12-3/TRBV12-4	TRBJ1-5	NA	CASSPTPEPQHF	TGTGCCAGCAGCCCAACACCGGAGCCCCAGCATTTT
TRBD1	TRBV4-2	TRBJ1-3	NA	CASSQVRGDTIYF	TGTGCCAGCAGCCAGGTCAGGGGGGACACCATATATTTT
NA	TRBV12-3/TRBV12-4	TRBJ1-1	many	CASSFGRRMNTEAFF	TGTGCCAGCAGTTTCGGCAGAAGAATGAACACTGAAGCTTTCTTT
TRBD2	TRBV5-1	TRBJ2-1	many	CASSPTSGGASSEQFF	TGCGCCAGCAGCCCCACTAGCGGGGGGGCCTCTTCTGAGCAGTTCTTC
NA	TRBV6-1	TRBJ1-6	few	CASSEMASSYNSPLHF	TGTGCCAGCAGTGAAATGGCGAGCTCCTATAATTCACCCCTCCACTTT
TRBD2	TRBV28	TRBJ2-7	few	CASKSGSLPYEQYF	TGTGCCAGCAAAAGCGGGAGCCTCCCCTACGAGCAGTACTTC
TRBD2	TRBV7-3	TRBJ2-5	many	CASSPRVSGGPQTQYF	TGTGCCAGCAGCCCAAGGGTTTCGGGGGGGCCGCAGACCCAGTACTTC
TRBD2	TRBV5-8	TRBJ2-5	many	CASSPPNAGGRREAQYF	TGTGCCAGCAGCCCCCCCAACGCGGGCGGGAGAAGAGAGGCCCAGTACTTC
TRBD1	TRBV7-2	TRBJ2-4	many	CASSTAGTGAKNIQYF	TGTGCCAGCAGCACCGCCGGGACAGGAGCCAAAAACATTCAGTACTTC
NA	TRBV23-1	TRBJ2-7	many	CASSQSAGIYEQYF	TGCGCCAGCAGTCAATCGGCAGGGATCTACGAGCAGTACTTC
TRBD1	TRBV7-2	TRBJ2-3	few	CASSFIGTGRTDTQYF	TGTGCCAGCAGCTTCATTGGGACAGGGAGGACAGATACGCAGTATTTT
TRBD2	TRBV11-2	TRBJ2-3	many	CASSSPGLAGGPDTQYF	TGTGCCAGCAGTTCGCCGGGACTAGCGGGGGGTCCGGATACGCAGTATTTT
NA	TRBV5-1	TRBJ1-2	many	CASSLSVRELWGYTF	TGCGCCAGCAGCTTGTCCGTAAGGGAGCTCTGGGGCTACACCTTC
NA	TRBV14	TRBJ1-3	many	CASSQEPSRLRTGNTIYF	TGTGCCAGCAGCCAAGAACCTAGCCGACTACGGACGGGGAACACCATATATTTT
NA	TRBV29-1	TRBJ2-5	NA	CSVVEGGHSIQETQYF	TGCAGCGTTGTCGAAGGAGGACACTCCATCCAAGAGACCCAGTACTTC
NA	TRBV10-1	TRBJ1-6	few	CASSDLGDRRSPLHF	TGCGCCAGCAGTGACCTCGGAGACAGGAGGTCACCCCTCCACTTT
TRBD2	TRBV20-1	TRBJ2-3	many	CSAGTTQNTDTQYF	TGCAGTGCTGGGACTACTCAAAACACAGATACGCAGTATTTT
NA	TRBV12-3/TRBV12-4	TRBJ2-2	many	CASSFWDGTNTGELFF	TGTGCCAGCAGTTTCTGGGACGGAACGAACACCGGGGAGCTGTTTTTT
TRBD1	TRBV28	TRBJ2-2	many	CASSWDRGSTGELFF	TGTGCCAGCAGTTGGGACAGGGGCTCTACCGGGGAGCTGTTTTTT
NA	TRBV3-1	TRBJ2-7	many	CASSQAQYEQYF	TGTGCCAGCAGCCAGGCCCAATACGAGCAGTACTTC
NA	TRBV10-3	TRBJ1-2	many	CAIRETGNYGYTF	TGTGCCATCAGGGAAACAGGGAACTATGGCTACACCTTC
TRBD1	TRBV2	TRBJ2-5	many	CASSGQGVETQYF	TGTGCCAGCTCGGGACAGGGCGTGGAGACCCAGTACTTC
NA	TRBV10-3	TRBJ2-7	NA	CAISFKGTSHF	TGTGCCATCAGTTTTAAGGGGACATCGCACTTC
NA	TRBV3-1	TRBJ2-1	many	CASSQVLGEQFF	TGTGCCAGCAGCCAAGTTCTGGGTGAGCAGTTCTTC
NA	TRBV19	TRBJ1-2	many	CASSIWKPRGLYGYTF	TGTGCCAGTAGTATTTGGAAGCCCCGGGGCCTCTATGGCTACACCTTC
NA	TRBV7-2	TRBJ2-3	many	CASSLGGDRTDTQYF	TGTGCCAGCAGCTTAGGAGGGGACCGCACAGATACGCAGTATTTT
NA	TRBV2	TRBJ2-7	many	CASSEAGRVGGIYEQYF	TGTGCCAGCAGTGAAGCGGGCAGGGTGGGAGGCATCTACGAGCAGTACTTC
TRBD2	TRBV9	TRBJ2-6	few	CASSVGDGGAWANVLTF	TGTGCCAGCAGCGTAGGAGACGGGGGGGCCTGGGCCAACGTCCTGACTTTC
NA	TRBV10-1	TRBJ1-1	many	CASSPARGRTEAFF	TGCGCCAGCAGTCCCGCCAGGGGAAGAACTGAAGCTTTCTTT
NA	TRBV24-1	TRBJ1-6	NA	CATGEQRSYNSPLHF	TGTGCCACCGGAGAACAGCGCTCCTATAATTCACCCCTCCACTTT
NA	TRBV20-1	TRBJ2-1	many	CSAAPMINEQFF	TGCAGTGCTGCCCCTATGATCAATGAGCAGTTCTTC
TRBD2	TRBV20-1	TRBJ2-1	few	CSARDFRTSGLDEQFF	TGCAGTGCTAGAGATTTTAGGACTAGCGGGCTGGATGAGCAGTTCTTC
NA	TRBV6-6	TRBJ2-7	NA	CASRSRLEYEQYF	TGTGCCAGCAGGTCCCGACTGGAGTACGAGCAGTACTTC
NA	TRBV3-1	TRBJ2-7	few	CASSQTHEQYF	TGTGCCAGCAGCCAAACACACGAGCAGTACTTC
NA	TRBV5-1	TRBJ2-7	many	CASSLGGGPSYEQYF	TGCGCCAGCAGCCTGGGGGGCGGCCCCTCCTACGAGCAGTACTTC
NA	TRBV18	TRBJ1-1	many	CASSPVLGDGTEAFF	TGTGCCAGCTCACCAGTTCTAGGAGATGGCACTGAAGCTTTCTTT
NA	TRBV14	TRBJ2-5	NA	CASSLRRPGAGETQYF	TGTGCCAGCAGCCTGAGACGCCCCGGGGCTGGGGAGACCCAGTACTTC